Reported below is one T cell receptor (beta chain). Its antigen remains unidentified. These data come from a study of cytomegalovirus exposure and HLA in healthy donors. Study-wide background: According to later analysis, the same platform produced the approximately 120 validation and approximately 700 first-cohort repertoires.

Trimming took 8 bases from V and 6 from J; bases not matched to a gene: 7. This CDR3 is built from 14 residues. Germline CDR1 SNHLY, CDR2 FYNNEI. The repertoire was sequenced with immunoSEQ multiplex PCR; TCRdb's copy has only in-frame clones and lacks some. Among fewer than 250,000 clones listed, approximately 90% were seen once. Notes on the study in general: Researchers catalogued under 200 TCR beta chains as cytomegalovirus-associated. According to a later analysis, TCR clusters from the first cohort tended to co-occur in the 120 or so validation repertoires. Confirmation in vitro established that a few CMV-associated chains were specific for CMV antigens.

The chain employs TRBV2 and TRBJ1-2; 12 bases agree with TRBD1. The receptor comes from a man between 18 and 35 years old in good health and CMV-seronegative. The source material was PBMCs. In DNA form, the CDR3 reads TGTGCCAGCGCCCCGGGACAGGGGGCGGATGGCTACACCTTC. The encoded protein is CASAPGQGADGYTF.